The rows below give T cell receptor beta chains drawn from one sample of a study of T cell responses to AZD1222 COVID-19 vaccine. TCRdb's copy holds only in-frame clones and misses some; the assay was immunoSEQ multiplex PCR. The data contain over 130,000 clones, 92% of them singletons. The source was peripheral blood, collected 28 days after the second AZD1222 dose. The receptor set was obtained from an adult who received the AZD1222 COVID-19 vaccine. The CDR3 runs from the conserved cysteine through the conserved F or W. The D gene is left open where the match is weak. Clone size is stated in some rows and not others, as once, few, many or a class when expanded.

>.|.|TRBV5-8|TRBJ1-1
CASSLSGGGAEAFF
TGTGCCAGCAGCTTGTCCGGGGGAGGCGCTGAAGCTTTCTTT
>.|TRBD2|TRBV18|TRBJ2-5
CASSPPASGQETQYF
TGTGCCAGCTCACCACCCGCTAGCGGCCAAGAGACCCAGTACTTC
>.|.|TRBV29-1|TRBJ2-5
CSAAPLAGETQYF
TGCAGCGCCGCACCCTTGGCGGGGGAGACCCAGTACTTC
>once|.|TRBV5-1|TRBJ2-1
CASSLASAHNEQFF
TGCGCCAGCAGCTTGGCTAGCGCGCACAATGAGCAGTTCTTC
>.|.|TRBV9|TRBJ1-2
CASSPRTAWDGYTF
TGTGCCAGCAGCCCCCGGACAGCTTGGGATGGCTACACCTTC
>.|.|TRBV5-1|TRBJ2-7
CASCLTPASSYEQYF
TGCGCCAGCTGCCTTACCCCGGCGAGCTCCTACGAGCAGTACTTC
>.|TRBD1|TRBV18|TRBJ2-1
CASSPPDGTGNNNEQFF
TGTGCCAGCTCACCGCCAGATGGGACAGGCAATAACAATGAGCAGTTCTTC
>.|TRBD2|TRBV10-1|TRBJ2-1
CASSGGLAGPGRNNEQFF
TGCGCCAGCAGTGGGGGACTAGCGGGACCTGGTCGGAACAATGAGCAGTTCTTC
>.|.|TRBV5-1|TRBJ2-2
CASSHPTGGAELFF
TGCGCCAGCAGCCACCCGACAGGAGGAGCGGAGCTGTTTTTT
>.|.|TRBV19|TRBJ2-7
CASSIGQASSYEQYF
TGTGCCAGTAGTATCGGGCAGGCCTCCTCCTACGAGCAGTACTTC
>.|TRBD2|TRBV28|TRBJ2-5
CASSSSGRTQETQYF
TGTGCCAGCAGTTCTAGCGGGAGGACTCAAGAGACCCAGTACTTC
>.|TRBD1|TRBV2|TRBJ1-1
CASTTGAEGTEAFF
TGTGCCAGCACCACAGGGGCGGAGGGAACTGAAGCTTTCTTT
>once|.|TRBV5-4|TRBJ1-2
CASSLGFWEGYTF
TGTGCCAGCAGCTTGGGATTTTGGGAAGGCTACACCTTC
>.|.|TRBV6-5|TRBJ1-2
CASSWGNYGYTF
TGTGCCAGCAGTTGGGGTAACTATGGCTACACCTTC
>.|.|TRBV15|TRBJ2-1
CATSRGSFINEQFF
TGTGCCACCAGCAGAGGTTCCTTTATCAATGAGCAGTTCTTC
>.|TRBD1|TRBV7-2|TRBJ2-7
CASSRTGTYEQYF
TGTGCCAGCAGCAGGACAGGAACCTACGAGCAGTACTTC
>.|TRBD2|TRBV19|TRBJ2-1
CASSIISGSSYNEQFF
TGTGCCAGTAGTATTATAAGCGGGAGCTCCTACAATGAGCAGTTCTTC
>.|.|TRBV6-5|TRBJ1-5
CASSSRGAGQPQHF
TGTGCCAGCAGTTCTAGGGGGGCGGGTCAGCCCCAGCATTTT
>.|TRBD1|TRBV4-2|TRBJ1-6
CASSPGTGSSPLHF
TGTGCCAGCAGCCCTGGGACAGGTAGTTCACCCCTCCACTTT
>.|.|TRBV28|TRBJ2-7
CASSLSYRGPYEQYF
TGTGCCAGCAGTTTATCTTACCGCGGACCATACGAGCAGTACTTC
>.|.|TRBV7-9|TRBJ2-7
CASSPRTGRGEQYF
TGTGCCAGCAGCCCGCGGACAGGGAGGGGCGAGCAGTACTTC
>.|TRBD1|TRBV6-5|TRBJ1-5
CASRRDRGGQPQHF
TGTGCCAGCAGACGGGACAGGGGAGGTCAGCCCCAGCATTTT
>.|.|TRBV3-1/TRBV3-2|TRBJ1-5
CASSQAENQPQHF
TGTGCCAGCAGCCAAGCAGAGAATCAGCCCCAGCATTTT
>.|.|TRBV7-2|TRBJ2-5
CASSLSFSETQYF
TGTGCCAGCAGCTTATCGTTTAGTGAGACCCAGTACTTC
>.|.|TRBV9|TRBJ2-7
CASSATGWDPLQQYF
TGTGCCAGCAGCGCCACAGGGTGGGACCCCTTGCAGCAGTACTTC
>.|TRBD2|TRBV11-2|TRBJ2-2
CASSSLWASGSRELFF
TGTGCCAGCAGCTCACTTTGGGCTAGCGGGAGTCGGGAGCTGTTTTTT
>.|TRBD1|TRBV10-3|TRBJ1-1
CAIGGDRGIEAFF
TGTGCCATCGGGGGGGACAGGGGGATTGAAGCTTTCTTT
>.|.|TRBV2|TRBJ2-6
CATHGGISGANVLTF
TGTGCCACCCATGGAGGTATCTCCGGGGCCAACGTCCTGACTTTC
>.|.|TRBV10-3|TRBJ1-5
CAISESRAYSNQPQHF
TGTGCCATCAGTGAGTCAAGGGCTTATAGCAATCAGCCCCAGCATTTT
>.|TRBD2|TRBV25-1|TRBJ2-7
CASSDLGGLYEQYF
TGTGCCAGCAGTGACTTGGGAGGGCTCTACGAGCAGTACTTC
>.|.|TRBV11-2|TRBJ1-1
CASSLDGGFYTEAFF
TGTGCCAGCAGCTTAGATGGGGGCTTTTACACTGAAGCTTTCTTT
>once|.|TRBV20-1|TRBJ1-6
CSASSAEAGSPLHF
TGCAGTGCTAGTTCGGCGGAGGCGGGTTCACCCCTCCACTTT
>.|TRBD2|TRBV9|TRBJ2-7
CASSVDPSGIYEQYF
TGTGCCAGCAGCGTAGATCCTAGCGGCATCTACGAGCAGTACTTC